One sample yielded the 27 T cell receptor beta chains listed below, sequenced in a study of cytomegalovirus exposure and HLA in healthy donors. Repertoires were generated with immunoSEQ multiplex PCR, while TCRdb's copy carries only in-frame clones and drops some. The sample consists of around 150,000 clones, about nine tenths of them appearing once. The sequencing input was PBMCs. These receptors came from a man in his late teens or twenties in good health and CMV-seronegative.

V and J are TRBV14 and TRBJ2-3, with a tentative D call TRBD2 (6 bases). The CDR3 spans 18 residues. V lost 1 base and J lost 0, with 17 bases in between. Germline loops: CDR1 SGHDN, CDR2 FVKESK. CDR3 DNA: TGTGCCAGCAGCCAAGGGGGGGTGAGCAAGCGGAGCACAGATACGCAGTATTTT. This sequence encodes CASSQGGVSKRSTDTQYF.

The chain employs TRBV18 and TRBJ2-2, with 9 bases fitting TRBD1. Germline loops: CDR1 KGHSH, CDR2 LQKENI. The length of the CDR3 is 18 residues. The J segment lost 5 bases and the V segment lost 6 bases, leaving 16 bases of the junction unmatched. This chain's CDR3 is CASSQNVPGTGRTGELFF. CDR3 coding DNA: TGTGCCAGCTCTCAGAATGTCCCCGGGACAGGGAGAACCGGGGAGCTGTTTTTT.

J is TRBJ1-1 and V is TRBV6-5; no definite D call. V was clipped by 11 bases and J by 4 bases, with 20 bases between them. Germline V CDR1 and CDR2: MNHEY, SVGAGI. The CDR3 runs to 14 residues. The DNA for the CDR3 is TGTGCCGCCGGAGGGCCGGGAAGGGTCACTGAAGCTTTCTTT. It yields the protein CAAGGPGRVTEAFF.

The chain links TRBV27 to TRBJ2-5; possible D gene TRBD1, 5 bases. The CDR3 is 13 residues long. V lost 5 bases to trimming and J lost 2 bases, with 9 bases between them. Germline CDR1 reads MNHEY; CDR2 reads SMNVEV (reference sequence). The CDR3 region has the DNA TGTGCCAGCAGTGATGACAGTCAAGAGACCCAGTACTTC. Protein product: CASSDDSQETQYF.

The J gene is TRBJ1-5, the V gene TRBV6-5; D remains ambiguous. The CDR3 is made up of 14 amino acids. Germline CDR1 and CDR2: MNHEY and SVGAGI. The ends were cut back, 8 bases at V and 0 bases at J, with 11 bases in the middle. The CDR3 loop reads CASLKGDSNQPQHF. In nucleotides, the CDR3 is TGTGCCAGCCTAAAGGGAGATAGCAATCAGCCCCAGCATTTT.

V usage is TRBV9 and J usage is TRBJ2-2, with TRBD1 matching over 9 bases. In germline, CDR1 is SGDLS, CDR2 YYNGEE. V lost 2 bases and J lost 7; bases outside the gene matches: 6. The CDR3 runs to 15 residues. Written as DNA, the CDR3 is TGTGCCAGCAGCGTGAGGACAGGGGCGGGCGGGGAGCTGTTTTTT. Protein product: CASSVRTGAGGELFF.

The rearrangement uses TRBV28 and TRBJ1-4; no reliable D call. This CDR3 is built from 14 residues. Germline CDR1 is MDHEN and CDR2 is SYDVKM. V was trimmed by 3 bases and J by 4 bases, leaving 9 bases between them. The CDR3 sequence is CASSFASLNEKLFF. The CDR3 nucleotides are TGTGCCAGCAGTTTTGCGTCCCTTAATGAAAAACTGTTTTTT.

This sequence joins TRBV2 and TRBJ1-2; 8 nucleotides match TRBD1. The CDR3 has 12 residues. Trimming cost V 7 bases and J 13 bases; bases outside gene matches: 11. The germline V gene has CDR1 SNHLY and CDR2 FYNNEI. CDR3 residues: CASNLRTGKATF. DNA for the CDR3: TGTGCCAGCAACCTCCGGACAGGGAAAGCCACCTTC.

The chain recombines TRBV19 with TRBJ2-2; 7 positions match TRBD1. Germline V gene lookup returns CDR1 LNHDA and CDR2 SQIVND (reference sequence). The junction had 12 bases not matched to a gene; V was cut back by 5 bases and J by 3 bases. The length of the CDR3 is 17 residues. The CDR3 protein is CASSRRPTGLDTGELFF. The CDR3 DNA sequence: TGTGCCAGTAGTCGCCGCCCGACAGGGTTGGACACCGGGGAGCTGTTTTTT.

CDR3 in DNA: TGTGCCAGCAGCGATCGCAGCGGGCCGTACAATGAGCAGTTCTTC. Translated: CASSDRSGPYNEQFF. The J gene is TRBJ2-1, the V gene TRBV7-9, with a weak D call TRBD2 (6 bases). The CDR3 length is 15 residues. In germline, CDR1 is SEHNR, CDR2 FQNEAQ (reference sequence). V lost 5 bases to trimming and J lost 4 bases, with 15 bases between them.

The rearrangement joins TRBV18 to TRBJ2-1; TRBD2 agrees at 8 bases. The CDR3 runs to 17 residues. Losses at the gene ends were 1 base for V and 5 bases for J; bases not matched to a gene: 10. Germline V gene data show CDR1 as KGHSH and CDR2 as LQKENI. CDR3 sequence: CASSPRRGRPSDNEQFF. The CDR3 nucleotides read TGTGCCAGCTCACCACGGCGCGGGAGGCCATCCGACAATGAGCAGTTCTTC.

The V gene is TRBV27, the J gene TRBJ2-3; 7 nucleotides match TRBD1. The V gene end was trimmed by 4 bases and the J gene end by 2 bases; junction bases not matched to a gene: 3. The CDR3 has 14 amino acids. CDR1 is MNHEY and CDR2 is SMNVEV in the germline V gene (reference sequence). In DNA form, the CDR3 reads TGTGCCAGCAGTTCAGGGACAGTCACAGATACGCAGTATTTT. This codes for CASSSGTVTDTQYF.

The chain couples TRBV13 to TRBJ2-1, with D unclear. Germline V CDR1 and CDR2: PRHDT, FYEKMQ (reference sequence). With 5 bases removed from V and 10 bases from J, the gap between germline ends came to 12 bases. The CDR3 contains 12 residues. The CDR3, as DNA: TGTGCCAGCAGCATTTTCACGCGGGAGCAGTTCTTC. This sequence encodes CASSIFTREQFF.

The chain links TRBV6-1 to TRBJ1-4; 7 positions agree with TRBD1. This CDR3 has 14 amino acids. V was pared by 7 bases and J by 7 bases, with 9 bases of the junction left unmatched. Germline CDR1 and CDR2: MNHNS and SASEGT. CDR3 loop: CASKSTGTAEKLFF. Here the CDR3 DNA reads TGTGCCAGCAAGTCGACAGGGACAGCTGAAAAACTGTTTTTT.

This rearrangement joins TRBV30 to TRBJ1-2; 9 bases match TRBD1. Trimming removed 4 bases from V and 5 bases from J; junction bases left unmatched: 11. The CDR3 totals 15 residues. In germline, CDR1 is GTSNPN, CDR2 SVGIG (reference sequence). The DNA for the CDR3 is TGTGCCTGGACCGACCGGACAGGGGAATTATATGGCTACACCTTC. Amino acid sequence: CAWTDRTGELYGYTF.

This sequence joins TRBV7-8 and TRBJ1-2, with D possibly TRBD1 on 5 matching bases. Deletions cut 4 bases from V and 5 bases from J, with 11 bases between. The CDR3 covers 13 residues. The germline V gene encodes CDR1 SGHVS and CDR2 FQNEAQ. The CDR3 is CASSSRDRYGYTF. The CDR3, as DNA: TGTGCCAGCAGCTCCCGAGACAGATATGGCTACACCTTC.

This chain joins TRBV11-2 and TRBJ2-7, with D possibly TRBD1 on 6 matching bases. The CDR3 length is 14 residues. Per the germline V gene, CDR1 is SGHAT and CDR2 is FQNNGV. V lost 5 bases and J 4 bases, leaving 15 bases between the germline ends. DNA of the CDR3: TGTGCCAGCAGCCCGAAGAATACAGGGTACGAGCAGTACGTC. This sequence encodes CASSPKNTGYEQYV.

This clone was found once. The rearrangement joins TRBV9 to TRBJ2-7, with 7 nucleotides matching TRBD2. The CDR3 is 13 residues long. With 5 bases clipped from V and 2 bases from J, the junction kept 4 bases outside the gene matches. Per germline, CDR1 SGDLS and CDR2 YYNGEE. The CDR3 bases are TGTGCCAGCAGTGGACTAGTCCCCTACGAGCAGTACGTC. Translating gives CASSGLVPYEQYV.

The count of this clone is one. The V gene is TRBV6-1, the J gene TRBJ1-5; 9 bases are shared with TRBD1. CDR1 is MNHNS, CDR2 SASEGT, per germline. V lost 6 bases, J lost 6 bases, and 9 bases stayed unmatched. The CDR3 has 15 residues. CDR3 DNA: TGTGCCAGCAGGGAGGGACAGGGCGTCAGTCAGCCCCAGCATTTT. It codes for CASREGQGVSQPQHF.

The chain employs TRBV6-5 and TRBJ1-6; D call uncertain. The CDR3 has 15 residues. Germline V gene lookup returns CDR1 MNHEY and CDR2 SVGAGI. Trimming removed 0 bases from V and 7 bases from J, with 10 bases in between. CDR3 sequence (DNA): TGTGCCAGCAGTTACTCCCGGAGTACGAATTCACCCCTCCACTTT. Translated, it gives CASSYSRSTNSPLHF.

The V and J genes are TRBV5-1 and TRBJ2-1; 13 bases fit TRBD2. The V and J ends lost 0 bases and 7 bases, in that order; junction bases with no gene match: 1. Per the germline V gene, CDR1 is SGHRS and CDR2 is YFSETQ. The CDR3 runs 15 residues. In DNA form, the CDR3 reads TGCGCCAGCAGCTTGGTGACTAGCGGGGGGAATGAGCAGTTCTTC. Translation: CASSLVTSGGNEQFF.

The V gene is TRBV5-5, the J gene TRBJ2-2, with 11 bases that match TRBD2. V lost 1 base, J lost 6 bases, and 5 bases stayed unmatched. Per germline, CDR1 SGHKS and CDR2 YYEKEE (reference sequence). The CDR3 covers 16 residues. Written as DNA, the CDR3 is TGTGCCAGCAGCTTGAATCTAGCGGGGGGCCCCGGGGAGCTGTTTTTT. Translation gives CASSLNLAGGPGELFF. The entire variable domain, with the rest obtained from reference TRBV5-5 and TRBJ2-2, is as follows: DAGVTQSPTHLIKTRGQQVTLRCSPISGHKSVSWYQQVLGQGPQFIFQYYEKEERGRGNFPDRFSARQFPNYSSELNVNALLLGDSALYLCASSLNLAGGPGELFFGEGSRLTVL.

The chain couples TRBV19 to TRBJ1-1; D not resolved. The CDR3 has 15 residues. V lost 2 bases and J 1 base, leaving 11 bases between the germline ends. The germline V gene encodes CDR1 LNHDA and CDR2 SQIVND (reference sequence). The CDR3 DNA is TGTGCCAGTAGTATAAACGTGGGCAGGAACACTGAAGCTTTCTTT. It translates to CASSINVGRNTEAFF.

The chain carries TRBV7-9 and TRBJ1-6, with 8 bases matching TRBD1. Trimming took 4 bases from V and 9 from J; bases not matched to a gene: 5. Germline V gives CDR1 SEHNR, CDR2 FQNEAQ (reference sequence). The CDR3 covers 14 residues. The CDR3 spells CASSYGQGTSPLHF. The CDR3 bases are TGTGCCAGCAGCTACGGACAGGGAACTTCACCCCTCCACTTT.

The chain links TRBV14 to TRBJ2-1, with TRBD1 identical over 7 bases. Germline CDR1 is SGHDN and CDR2 is FVKESK. This CDR3 has 14 amino acids. The junction had 6 bases not matched to a gene; V was cut back by 4 bases and J by 6 bases. CDR3 loop: CASSLRQGSNEQFF. Written as DNA, the CDR3 is TGTGCCAGCAGCCTACGACAGGGTAGCAATGAGCAGTTCTTC.

This clone was seen only a few times. The J gene is TRBJ1-6, the V gene TRBV10-1; 9 bases align to TRBD1. The germline gives CDR1 WNHNN, CDR2 SYGVQD (reference sequence). This CDR3 has 15 amino acids. The V and J ends lost 1 base and 7 bases, in that order; junction bases with no gene match: 2. The CDR3 DNA follows: TGCGCCAGCAGTGAGTGGACAGGGGCGAATTCACCCCTCCACTTT. As protein: CASSEWTGANSPLHF.

This clone was seen once. V gene TRBV20-1 combines with J gene TRBJ1-1, with D possibly TRBD1 on 6 matching bases. Germline CDR1 and CDR2: DFQATT and SNEGSKA (reference sequence). The CDR3 extends over 11 amino acids. The CDR3 nucleotides are TGCCTCCAGGGGAGGAACACTGAAGCTTTCTTT. Its protein is CLQGRNTEAFF.